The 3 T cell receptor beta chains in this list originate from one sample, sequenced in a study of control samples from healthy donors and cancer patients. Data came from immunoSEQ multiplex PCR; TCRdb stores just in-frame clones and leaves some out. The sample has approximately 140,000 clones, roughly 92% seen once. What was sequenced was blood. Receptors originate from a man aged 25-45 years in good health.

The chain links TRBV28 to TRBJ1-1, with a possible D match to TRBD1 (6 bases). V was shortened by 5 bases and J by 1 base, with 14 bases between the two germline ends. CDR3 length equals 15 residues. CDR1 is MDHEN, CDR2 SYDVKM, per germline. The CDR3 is CASSTTGRKNTEAFF. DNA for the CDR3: TGTGCCAGCAGTACCACAGGGAGGAAGAACACTGAAGCTTTCTTT.

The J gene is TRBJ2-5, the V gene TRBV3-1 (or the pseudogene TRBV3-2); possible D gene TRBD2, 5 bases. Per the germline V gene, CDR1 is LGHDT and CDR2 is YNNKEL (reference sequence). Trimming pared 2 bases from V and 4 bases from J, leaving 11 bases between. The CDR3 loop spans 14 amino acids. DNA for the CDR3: TGTGCCAGCAGCCAACGGGGAATCGGAGAGACCCAGTACTTC. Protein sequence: CASSQRGIGETQYF.

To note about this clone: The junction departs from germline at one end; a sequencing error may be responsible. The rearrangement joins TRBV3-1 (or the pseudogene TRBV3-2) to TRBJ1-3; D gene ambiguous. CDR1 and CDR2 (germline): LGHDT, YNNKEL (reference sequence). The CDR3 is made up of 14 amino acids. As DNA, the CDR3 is TGTGCCAGCAGTCAAGTGGGGTCTGGAAACACCATATATTTT. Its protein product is CASSQVGSGNTIYF.